What follows are 6 T cell receptor beta chains derived from one specimen sequenced in a study of cytomegalovirus exposure and HLA in healthy donors. PCR used 60 Vbeta primers and 13 Jbeta primers. This table comes from immunoSEQ multiplex PCR, and its TCRdb copy is limited to in-frame clones, with some not included. Of around 67,000 clones listed, 70% to 80% are singletons. The sequencing input was PBMCs. The receptor set was obtained from a young man in good health and CMV-seropositive.

This clone was detected a few times. V gene TRBV6-5 combines with J gene TRBJ2-5; 9 nucleotides align to TRBD2. Losses at the gene ends were 6 bases for V and 2 bases for J; bases not matched to a gene: 7. Germline V lookup: CDR1 MNHEY, CDR2 SVGAGI. The CDR3 length is 15 residues. The CDR3 spells CASRLAGLPQETQYF. CDR3 coding DNA: TGTGCCAGCAGGCTAGCGGGGCTCCCTCAAGAGACCCAGTACTTC.

The CDR3: CASSTGLAGYNEQFF. CDR3 DNA: TGTGCCAGCAGCACCGGACTAGCGGGTTACAATGAGCAGTTCTTC. The chain joins TRBV9 to TRBJ2-1; TRBD2 agrees at 11 bases. CDR1 is SGDLS, CDR2 YYNGEE, per germline. V gave up 4 bases and J gave up 4 bases; unmatched junction bases: 4. This CDR3 region has 15 residues.

The CDR3 nucleotides are TGTGCCAGCAGTTACTCCTACAGCCAAGAGACCCAGTACTTC. This gives the protein CASSYSYSQETQYF. This chain links TRBV6-5 with TRBJ2-5, with no clear D. This CDR3 is built from 14 residues. The germline V and J ends were trimmed by 0 bases and 1 base, with 6 bases remaining between them. Germline V gene data show CDR1 as MNHEY and CDR2 as SVGAGI.

CDR3 loop: CAWSQAGNTEAFF. The CDR3, as DNA: TGTGCCTGGAGTCAGGCAGGGAACACTGAAGCTTTCTTT. The rearrangement joins TRBV30 to TRBJ1-1; D not resolved. The length of the CDR3 is 13 residues. Germline CDR1 and CDR2: GTSNPN and SVGIG (reference sequence). Deletions cut 2 bases from V and 1 base from J, with 8 bases between.

The table lists this clone with a few counts. V usage is TRBV30 and J usage is TRBJ1-3; D may be TRBD1 (6 bases). CDR3 length: 14 amino acids. Germline V gives CDR1 GTSNPN, CDR2 SVGIG (reference sequence). V lost 3 bases and J lost 0, with 9 bases in between. CDR3 in amino acids: CAWRDSYSGNTIYF. CDR3 nucleotides: TGTGCCTGGAGGGACAGCTACTCTGGAAACACCATATATTTT. Looking up the rest from reference TRBV30 and TRBJ1-3 gives the full variable domain: SQTIHQWPATLVQPVGSPLSLECTVEGTSNPNLYWYRQAAGRGLQLLFYSVGIGQISSEVPQNLSASRPQDRQFILSSKKLLLSDSGFYLCAWRDSYSGNTIYFGEGSWLTVV.

V gene TRBV6-1 combines with J gene TRBJ2-7; 10 bases line up with TRBD2. Germline V gives CDR1 MNHNS, CDR2 SASEGT. After removal of 2 bases from V and 2 bases from J, the junction contained 9 bases not matched to a gene. The CDR3 runs 17 residues. In DNA, the CDR3 is TGTGCCAGCAGTGAAAGCCAGCGGGGGGGCGGGACCTACGAGCAGTACTTC. Protein sequence: CASSESQRGGGTYEQYF.